A selection of T cell receptor beta chains follows, all from one sample in a study of T cell responses to AZD1222 COVID-19 vaccine. Only in-frame clones appear in the TCRdb table, and some are missing; sequencing was by immunoSEQ multiplex PCR. Counted here are 110,000 or so clones, more than 85% occurring once; the ten biggest clones make up 4% to 5%. Sequencing was performed on peripheral blood, taken on day 0 of AZD1222 vaccination. These receptors were obtained from an adult in good health. The CDR3 runs from the conserved cysteine through the conserved F or W. Fields, in order: clone size, D gene, J gene, V gene, CDR3 protein, CDR3 DNA. A D gene is named only where the DNA matches it firmly. Some rows mark clone size as missing; the rest say once, few, many or name a class of expanded clone.

abundance: NA
d_gene: NA
j_gene: TRBJ2-7
v_gene: TRBV7-2
CDR3aa: CASSRNTAYEQYF
CDR3nt: TGTGCCAGCAGCAGGAACACAGCCTACGAGCAGTACTTC

abundance: NA
d_gene: NA
j_gene: TRBJ1-1
v_gene: TRBV7-2
CDR3aa: CASRSGTGPEAFF
CDR3nt: TGTGCCAGCAGATCCGGAACAGGGCCTGAAGCTTTCTTT

abundance: NA
d_gene: NA
j_gene: TRBJ1-1
v_gene: TRBV15
CDR3aa: CATSRNLMNTEAFF
CDR3nt: TGTGCCACCAGCAGAAATCTCATGAACACTGAAGCTTTCTTT

abundance: NA
d_gene: NA
j_gene: TRBJ2-3
v_gene: TRBV7-9
CDR3aa: CASSLWGQETDTQYF
CDR3nt: TGTGCCAGCAGCTTATGGGGTCAGGAGACAGATACGCAGTATTTT

abundance: NA
d_gene: NA
j_gene: TRBJ2-7
v_gene: TRBV5-1
CDR3aa: CASNPFSVGESSYEQYF
CDR3nt: TGCGCCAGCAACCCATTCTCAGTTGGGGAGAGCTCCTACGAGCAGTACTTC

abundance: NA
d_gene: NA
j_gene: TRBJ1-2
v_gene: TRBV5-6
CDR3aa: CASSQGFGYTF
CDR3nt: TGTGCCAGCAGCCAGGGGTTTGGCTACACCTTC

abundance: NA
d_gene: NA
j_gene: TRBJ1-6
v_gene: TRBV3-1/TRBV3-2
CDR3aa: CASSSGNSPLHF
CDR3nt: TGTGCCAGCAGCTCGGGGAATTCACCCCTCCACTTT

abundance: NA
d_gene: NA
j_gene: TRBJ2-3
v_gene: TRBV6-1
CDR3aa: CASSDWSSDDTDTQYF
CDR3nt: TGTGCCAGCAGTGATTGGTCTAGCGACGATACAGATACGCAGTATTTT

abundance: NA
d_gene: NA
j_gene: TRBJ1-6
v_gene: TRBV7-8
CDR3aa: CASSPGAASNSPLHF
CDR3nt: TGTGCCAGCAGCCCCGGGGCGGCATCCAATTCACCCCTCCACTTT

abundance: NA
d_gene: NA
j_gene: TRBJ1-1
v_gene: TRBV6-6
CDR3aa: CASSYRRNTEAFF
CDR3nt: TGTGCCAGCAGTTATAGAAGGAACACTGAAGCTTTCTTT

abundance: NA
d_gene: NA
j_gene: TRBJ2-2
v_gene: TRBV25-1
CDR3aa: CASSESGELFF
CDR3nt: TGTGCCAGCAGTGAATCCGGGGAGCTGTTTTTT

abundance: NA
d_gene: NA
j_gene: TRBJ1-1
v_gene: TRBV2
CDR3aa: CASFYQGEAFF
CDR3nt: TGTGCCAGCTTTTACCAGGGTGAGGCTTTCTTT

abundance: NA
d_gene: NA
j_gene: TRBJ2-6
v_gene: TRBV2
CDR3aa: CASRRSGANVLTF
CDR3nt: TGTGCCAGCAGGAGGTCTGGGGCCAACGTCCTGACTTTC

abundance: once
d_gene: NA
j_gene: TRBJ2-4
v_gene: TRBV12-3/TRBV12-4
CDR3aa: CASSGTNKNIQYF
CDR3nt: TGTGCCAGCAGCGGCACGAACAAAAACATTCAGTACTTC

abundance: NA
d_gene: NA
j_gene: TRBJ2-7
v_gene: TRBV28
CDR3aa: CASSPGARYEQYF
CDR3nt: TGTGCCAGCAGTCCCGGGGCAAGGTACGAGCAGTACTTC

abundance: once
d_gene: NA
j_gene: TRBJ2-1
v_gene: TRBV5-1
CDR3aa: CASSLPGGQRNEQFF
CDR3nt: TGCGCCAGCAGCTTACCGGGGGGCCAGCGGAATGAGCAGTTCTTC

abundance: NA
d_gene: NA
j_gene: TRBJ2-7
v_gene: TRBV5-1
CDR3aa: CASRSWDGAYEQYF
CDR3nt: TGCGCCAGCAGATCGTGGGACGGCGCCTACGAGCAGTACTTC

abundance: NA
d_gene: NA
j_gene: TRBJ2-1
v_gene: TRBV27
CDR3aa: CASSPPGSRSYNEQFF
CDR3nt: TGTGCCAGCAGTCCTCCAGGAAGTCGCTCCTACAATGAGCAGTTCTTC

abundance: NA
d_gene: NA
j_gene: TRBJ1-2
v_gene: TRBV20-1
CDR3aa: CSAYREDGYTF
CDR3nt: TGCAGTGCCTACAGGGAGGATGGCTACACCTTC

abundance: NA
d_gene: TRBD1
j_gene: TRBJ1-3
v_gene: TRBV29-1
CDR3aa: CSVTSGGSGNTIYF
CDR3nt: TGCAGCGTTACCTCAGGGGGCTCTGGAAACACCATATATTTT

abundance: NA
d_gene: NA
j_gene: TRBJ1-4
v_gene: TRBV7-9
CDR3aa: CASSLGAATNEKLFF
CDR3nt: TGTGCCAGCAGCTTAGGGGCGGCAACTAATGAAAAACTGTTTTTT

abundance: NA
d_gene: NA
j_gene: TRBJ1-1
v_gene: TRBV3-1/TRBV3-2
CDR3aa: CASSQGTSTEAFF
CDR3nt: TGTGCCAGCAGCCAAGGAACGTCCACTGAAGCTTTCTTT

abundance: NA
d_gene: NA
j_gene: TRBJ2-5
v_gene: TRBV7-3
CDR3aa: CASSLRAGGNDLYF
CDR3nt: TGTGCCAGCAGCTTAAGGGCCGGGGGAAATGACCTCTACTTC

abundance: NA
d_gene: NA
j_gene: TRBJ2-2
v_gene: TRBV6-2/TRBV6-3
CDR3aa: CASSYTGPGELFF
CDR3nt: TGTGCCAGCAGTTACACAGGGCCCGGGGAGCTGTTTTTT